These 3 T cell receptor beta chains share one sample of origin, sequenced in a study of T cell repertoires in cytomegalovirus infection. Each CDR3 protein is one row after TCRdb ran MiXCR on the reads. The data show 250,000 to 300,000 distinct CDR3 sequences, about 25% seen once. Sequenced input: PBMCs. The receptors come from a human donor in good health (CMV status not recorded). Some clones in this sample may be carry-over from other donors' samples.

The rearrangement links TRBV27 to TRBJ2-7, with 10 positions matching TRBD1. This CDR3 has 16 amino acids. Germline V gene data show CDR1 as MNHEY and CDR2 as SMNVEV (reference sequence). V lost 5 bases and J lost 0; bases outside the gene matches: 7. CDR3 amino acids: CASSLGGQGFSYEQYF. In DNA form, the CDR3 reads TGTGCCAGCAGTCTAGGGGGACAGGGGTTCTCCTACGAGCAGTACTTC.

The V and J genes are TRBV20-1 and TRBJ1-6; D remains ambiguous. V shed 0 bases and J shed 4 bases, with 7 bases lying between them. The CDR3 extends over 14 amino acids. Germline V gene sequence: CDR1 DFQATT, CDR2 SNEGSKA (reference sequence). Here the CDR3 DNA reads TGCAGTGCTAGAGAAACGGGATATAATTCACCCCTCCACTTT. Translating it yields CSARETGYNSPLHF.

This clonotype was picked up a small number of times. Relative to the germline gene, one junction end is altered; a read error may explain this. This chain links TRBV12-3 or TRBV12-4 with TRBJ2-1, with D possibly being TRBD1 (6 bases). The CDR3 loop spans 13 amino acids. CDR3 nucleotide sequence: TGTGCCAGCAACCGGGACACCTACTATGAGCAGTTCTTC. This gives the protein CASNRDTYYEQFF.